This T cell receptor (beta chain) is drawn from a study of cytomegalovirus exposure and HLA in healthy donors. Trimming took 3 bases from V and 0 from J, leaving 12 bases between them. Germline CDR1 reads LNHDA; CDR2 reads SQIVND (reference sequence). The CDR3 has 15 residues. Whole-study findings and limits: Upon later analysis, TCR association rates were observed to vary by HLA locus, being highest for DRB1 and lowest for HLA-C.

Use of 60 Vbeta and 13 Jbeta primers characterized the PCR. The repertoire was sequenced with immunoSEQ multiplex PCR; TCRdb's copy has only in-frame clones and lacks some. The data contain approximately 100,000 clones, around a tenth of them singletons. This clone was observed a few times. Its target is not known. The sample consisted of PBMCs. The source is a man between 45 and 60 years old in good health and CMV-seropositive. V usage is TRBV19 and J usage is TRBJ2-7; weak D call: TRBD1 (6 bases). CDR3 residues: CASSIETGPSYEQYF. Written as DNA, the CDR3 is TGTGCCAGTAGTATTGAGACAGGCCCCTCCTACGAGCAGTACTTC.